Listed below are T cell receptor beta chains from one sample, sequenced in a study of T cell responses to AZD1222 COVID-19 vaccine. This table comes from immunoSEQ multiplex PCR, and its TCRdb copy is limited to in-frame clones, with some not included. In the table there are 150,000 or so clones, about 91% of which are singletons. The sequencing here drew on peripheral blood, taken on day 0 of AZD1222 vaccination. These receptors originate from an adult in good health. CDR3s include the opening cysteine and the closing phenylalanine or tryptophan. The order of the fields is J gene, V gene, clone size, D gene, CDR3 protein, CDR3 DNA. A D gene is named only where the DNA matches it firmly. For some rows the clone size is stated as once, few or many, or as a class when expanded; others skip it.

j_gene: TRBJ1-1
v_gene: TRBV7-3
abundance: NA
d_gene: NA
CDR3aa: CASSPGGQLKNEAFF
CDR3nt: TGTGCCAGCAGCCCGGGGGGGCAGCTTAAGAACGAAGCTTTCTTT

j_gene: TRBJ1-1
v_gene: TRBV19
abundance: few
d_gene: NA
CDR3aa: CASKLDQLGGGITEAFF
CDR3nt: TGTGCCAGTAAGTTGGACCAGTTGGGGGGCGGAATCACTGAAGCTTTCTTT

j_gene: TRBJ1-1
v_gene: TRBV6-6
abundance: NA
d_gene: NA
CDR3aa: CASSSSLRENTEAFF
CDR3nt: TGTGCCAGCAGTTCCTCGCTCAGAGAGAACACTGAAGCTTTCTTT

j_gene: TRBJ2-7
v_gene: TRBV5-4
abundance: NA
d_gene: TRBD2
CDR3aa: CASERGTSGGTGEQYF
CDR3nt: TGTGCCAGCGAAAGAGGCACTAGCGGGGGTACCGGGGAGCAGTACTTC

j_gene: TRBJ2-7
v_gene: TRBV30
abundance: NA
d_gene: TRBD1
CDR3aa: CAWSALGQGGVEQYF
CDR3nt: TGTGCCTGGAGTGCGCTGGGACAGGGGGGCGTCGAGCAGTACTTC

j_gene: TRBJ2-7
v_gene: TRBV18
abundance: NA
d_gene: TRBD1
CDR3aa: CASSPGGTGERVQYF
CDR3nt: TGTGCCAGCTCACCAGGCGGGACAGGGGAGCGGGTGCAGTACTTC

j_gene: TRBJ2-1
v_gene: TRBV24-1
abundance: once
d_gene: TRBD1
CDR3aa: CATERGTGGASSYNEQFF
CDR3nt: TGTGCCACCGAGAGAGGGACAGGGGGCGCAAGCTCCTACAATGAGCAGTTCTTC

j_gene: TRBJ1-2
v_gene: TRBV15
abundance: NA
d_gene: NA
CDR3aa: CATSRDGPGPYGYTF
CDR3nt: TGTGCCACCAGCAGAGATGGACCAGGTCCGTATGGCTACACCTTC

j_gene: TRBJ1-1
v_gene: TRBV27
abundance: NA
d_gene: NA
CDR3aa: CASRPFGGRAFF
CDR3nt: TGTGCCAGCAGACCATTCGGGGGCCGGGCTTTCTTT

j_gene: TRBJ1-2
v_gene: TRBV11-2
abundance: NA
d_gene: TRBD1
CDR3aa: CASSMTGNSYGYTF
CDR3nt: TGTGCCAGCAGCATGACAGGGAACTCCTATGGCTACACCTTC

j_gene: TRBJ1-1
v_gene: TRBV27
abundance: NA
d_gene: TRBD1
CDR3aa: CASRPPGGRMTEAFF
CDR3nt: TGTGCCAGCAGACCCCCAGGGGGTAGAATGACTGAAGCTTTCTTT

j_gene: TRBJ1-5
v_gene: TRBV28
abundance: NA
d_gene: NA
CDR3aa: CASSLGGVGNQPQHF
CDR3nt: TGTGCCAGCAGTTTAGGGGGCGTGGGCAATCAGCCCCAGCATTTT

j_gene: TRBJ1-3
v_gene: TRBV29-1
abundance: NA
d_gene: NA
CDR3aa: CSVRGEAGNTIYF
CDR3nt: TGCAGCGTAAGGGGAGAAGCTGGAAACACCATATATTTT

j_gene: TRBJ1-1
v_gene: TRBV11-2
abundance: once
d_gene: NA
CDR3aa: CASSLGSENTEAFF
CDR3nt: TGTGCCAGCAGCTTAGGGAGCGAGAACACTGAAGCTTTCTTT

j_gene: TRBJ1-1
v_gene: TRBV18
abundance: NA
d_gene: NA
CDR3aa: CASSPRYGNTEAFF
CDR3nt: TGTGCCAGCTCACCACGATACGGGAACACTGAAGCTTTCTTT

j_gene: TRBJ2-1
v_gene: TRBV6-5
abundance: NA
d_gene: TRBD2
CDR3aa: CASSPREVLGLVQFF
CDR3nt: TGTGCCAGCAGTCCCCGGGAGGTCCTCGGGCTTGTGCAGTTCTTC

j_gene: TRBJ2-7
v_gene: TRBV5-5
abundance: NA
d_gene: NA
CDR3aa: CASSQQGYEQYF
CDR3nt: TGTGCCAGCAGCCAACAGGGCTACGAGCAGTACTTC

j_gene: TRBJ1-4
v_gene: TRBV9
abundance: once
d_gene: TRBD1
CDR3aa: CASSPISGQGATNEKLFF
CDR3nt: TGTGCCAGCAGCCCCATCTCGGGACAGGGAGCAACTAATGAAAAACTGTTTTTT

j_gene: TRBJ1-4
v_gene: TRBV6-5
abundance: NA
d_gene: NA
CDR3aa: CATLDSSTNEKLFF
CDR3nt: TGTGCCACCCTAGACAGCTCAACTAATGAAAAACTGTTTTTT

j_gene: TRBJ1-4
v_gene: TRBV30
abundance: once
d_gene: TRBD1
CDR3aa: CAWRNAEDREDEKLFF
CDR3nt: TGTGCCTGGAGAAACGCCGAGGACAGGGAGGATGAAAAACTGTTTTTT

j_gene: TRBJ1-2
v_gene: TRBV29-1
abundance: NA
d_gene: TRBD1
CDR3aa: CSVKGASAYGYTF
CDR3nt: TGCAGCGTTAAGGGGGCTTCTGCTTATGGCTACACCTTC

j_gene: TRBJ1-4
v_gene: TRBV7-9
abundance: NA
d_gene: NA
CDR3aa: CASSFLDLNEKLFF
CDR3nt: TGTGCCAGCAGTTTCCTGGACCTTAATGAAAAACTGTTTTTT

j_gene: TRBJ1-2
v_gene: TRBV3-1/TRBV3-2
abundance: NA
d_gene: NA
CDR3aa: CASSHKISFGYTF
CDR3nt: TGTGCCAGCAGCCATAAGATATCTTTTGGCTACACCTTC

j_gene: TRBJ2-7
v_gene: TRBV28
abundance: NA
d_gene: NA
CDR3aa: CASLRGGAVNSYEQYF
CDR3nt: TGTGCCAGCCTTAGGGGGGGCGCCGTTAACTCCTACGAGCAGTACTTC

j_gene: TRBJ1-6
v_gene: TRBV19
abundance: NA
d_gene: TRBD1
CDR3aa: CASSGTGSRQSPLHF
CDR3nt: TGTGCCAGTAGTGGGACAGGGAGCAGGCAATCACCCCTCCACTTT

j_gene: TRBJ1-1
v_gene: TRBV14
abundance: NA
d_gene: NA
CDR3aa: CASSTEAYTEAFF
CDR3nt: TGTGCCAGCAGCACAGAGGCTTACACTGAAGCTTTCTTT

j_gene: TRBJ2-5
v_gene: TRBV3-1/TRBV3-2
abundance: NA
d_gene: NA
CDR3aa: CASRISIEETQYF
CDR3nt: TGTGCCAGCAGGATCAGCATTGAGGAGACCCAGTACTTC

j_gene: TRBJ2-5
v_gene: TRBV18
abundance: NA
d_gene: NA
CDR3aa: CASSPTGTETQYF
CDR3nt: TGTGCCAGCTCACCCACAGGGACGGAGACCCAGTACTTC

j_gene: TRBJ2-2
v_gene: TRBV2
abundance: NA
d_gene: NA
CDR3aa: CASTYDTNTGELFF
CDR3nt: TGTGCCAGCACCTACGATACCAACACCGGGGAGCTGTTTTTT

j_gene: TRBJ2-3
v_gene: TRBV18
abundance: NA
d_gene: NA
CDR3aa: CASSPRSVLNTDTQYF
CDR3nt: TGTGCCAGCTCACCTCGTAGTGTCCTAAACACAGATACGCAGTATTTT

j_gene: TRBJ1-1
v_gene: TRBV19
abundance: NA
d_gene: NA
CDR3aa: CASTLGVANTEAFF
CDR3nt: TGTGCCAGTACCCTGGGGGTAGCGAACACTGAAGCTTTCTTT

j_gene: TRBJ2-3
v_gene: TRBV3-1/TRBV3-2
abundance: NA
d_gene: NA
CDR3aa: CASSQLTRADTQYF
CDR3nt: TGTGCCAGCAGCCAATTAACGAGAGCAGATACGCAGTATTTT

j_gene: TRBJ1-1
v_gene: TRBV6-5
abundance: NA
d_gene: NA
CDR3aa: CASSKPGMNTEAFF
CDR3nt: TGTGCCAGCAGCAAGCCAGGGATGAACACTGAAGCTTTCTTT

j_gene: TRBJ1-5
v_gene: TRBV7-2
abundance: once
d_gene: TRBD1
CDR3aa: CASSLEGQGHQPQHF
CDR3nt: TGTGCCAGCAGCTTAGAGGGACAGGGACATCAGCCCCAGCATTTT

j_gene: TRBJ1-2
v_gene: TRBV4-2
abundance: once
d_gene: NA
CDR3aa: CASSQGSGTTRTYGYTF
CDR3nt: TGTGCCAGCAGCCAAGGGAGTGGGACCACGAGGACCTATGGCTACACCTTC

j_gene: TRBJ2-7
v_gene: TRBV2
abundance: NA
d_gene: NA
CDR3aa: CASSGRQGLSYEQYF
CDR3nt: TGTGCCAGCAGTGGTCGACAGGGACTCTCCTACGAGCAGTACTTC

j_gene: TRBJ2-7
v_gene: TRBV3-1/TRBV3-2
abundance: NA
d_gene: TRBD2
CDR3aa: CASSQGGGPYEQYF
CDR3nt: TGTGCCAGCAGCCAAGGGGGGGGTCCCTACGAGCAGTACTTC

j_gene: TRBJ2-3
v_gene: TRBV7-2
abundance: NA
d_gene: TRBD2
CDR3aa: CASSLRASGGPPYTQYF
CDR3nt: TGTGCCAGCAGCTTGCGCGCTAGCGGGGGGCCCCCTTATACGCAGTATTTT

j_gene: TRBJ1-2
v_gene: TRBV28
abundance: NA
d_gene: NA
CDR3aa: CASRAGTPEDYGYTF
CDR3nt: TGTGCCAGCAGAGCCGGGACCCCGGAGGACTATGGCTACACCTTC

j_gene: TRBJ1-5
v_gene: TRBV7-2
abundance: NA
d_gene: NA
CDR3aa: CASSLAPGQPQHF
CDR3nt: TGTGCCAGCAGCTTAGCGCCGGGGCAGCCCCAGCATTTT

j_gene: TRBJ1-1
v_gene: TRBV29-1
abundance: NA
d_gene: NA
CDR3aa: CSVGGDTNTEAFF
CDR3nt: TGCAGCGTGGGAGGGGATACGAACACTGAAGCTTTCTTT

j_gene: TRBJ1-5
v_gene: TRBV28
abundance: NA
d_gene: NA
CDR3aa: CASSLGGSGQPQHF
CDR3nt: TGTGCCAGCAGCCTCGGGGGTAGTGGACAGCCCCAGCATTTT

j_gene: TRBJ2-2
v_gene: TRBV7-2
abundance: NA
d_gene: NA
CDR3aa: CASSFGGSGELFF
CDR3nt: TGTGCCAGCAGCTTTGGAGGCTCCGGGGAGCTGTTTTTT

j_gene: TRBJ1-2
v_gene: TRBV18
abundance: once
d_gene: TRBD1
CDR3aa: CASSPLQGEYTNYGYTF
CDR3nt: TGTGCCAGCTCACCACTACAGGGGGAATACACTAACTATGGCTACACCTTC